This T cell receptor beta chain was profiled in a study of identical twins. General study findings and limits: Donors were not followed over many years; analysis was cross-sectional.

Template switching, a step in the protocol, added a universal primer site, and cDNA carried unique molecular identifiers. TCRdb re-called the 5' RACE reads through MiXCR, storing one row per CDR3 protein. The table lists under 250,000 distinct CDR3 sequences, 10% to 15% of them singletons. CDR3 length: 14 amino acids. The germline V gene encodes CDR1 DFQATT and CDR2 SNEGSKA (reference sequence). Trimming removed 2 bases at V and 4 bases at J, with 13 bases between. This clonotype came up many times. What it binds is not known. The sample was also reused in another study, on yellow fever vaccine responses in identical twins.

Sequencing input: memory (CD45RO+) T cells sorted from blood. This TCR was recovered from a woman aged 18-29 years in good health. The chain has TRBV20-1 and TRBJ2-3; maybe TRBD2 (5 bases). The CDR3 DNA is TGCAGTGCTAGACGGGGAGATGGCGCAGATACGCAGTATTTT. It yields the protein CSARRGDGADTQYF.